The T cell receptor (beta chain) described here comes from a study of T cell repertoires in cytomegalovirus infection. Study background: Indications came from public TCR beta signatures; they pointed to CMV infection and to a matching HLA type.

Study-level results: Summed frequency of public TCR beta families distinguished CMV carriers with the relevant HLA.

Germline values: CDR1 MNHEY, CDR2 SVGEGT. CDR3 length: 15 amino acids. V lost 2 bases and J 7 bases, leaving 15 bases between the germline ends. On this clonotype itself: Its specificity is unknown.

Each CDR3 protein is one row after TCRdb ran MiXCR on the reads. The data contain 400,000 or so distinct CDR3 sequences, 25% to 40% of them singletons. The source of this sequence is a human donor in good health (CMV status not recorded). Some clones in this sample may be carry-over from other donors' samples. Input material: PBMCs. The chain uses TRBV6-2 or TRBV6-3 and TRBJ1-5; D remains ambiguous. The CDR3, as DNA: TGTGCCAGCAGTTACAGTCGGGAGGTTAGGCAGCCCCAGCATTTT. Translated, it gives CASSYSREVRQPQHF.